This TCR beta chain was identified in a study of identifying expanded T cells in peripheral blood. The method was immunoSEQ multiplex PCR; TCRdb's version includes in-frame clones alone and lacks a portion of them. The profile shows over 100,000 clones, around 89% of them singletons. Collection occurred without any documented infections or immune events in donors. Comment on this clone: Its specificity is unknown.

Study-wide results and limits: Roughly two-week clone count variance significantly increased as total template count grew. Roughly 1.2 clones differed between technical replicates, versus about 15 and 19 over time.

This CDR3 has 17 amino acids. The germline V gene has CDR1 SEHNR and CDR2 FQNEAQ (reference sequence). V trimming: 5 bases; J trimming: 1 base; junction bases outside the gene matches: 10. The sequence was obtained from a person aged 18 to 69 in good health. The chain joins TRBV7-9 to TRBJ2-1, with TRBD1 identical over 8 bases. Sequenced sample: blood. CDR3 sequence (DNA): TGTGCCAGCAGCGGAATCAAGGGACAGGTTTCCTACAATGAGCAGTTCTTC. Protein sequence: CASSGIKGQVSYNEQFF.